The rows below give T cell receptor beta chains drawn from one sample of a study of blood T cells in healthy people across ages. Each CDR3 protein gets one entry after TCRdb re-called the 5' RACE reads with MiXCR. The table lists some 1.4 million distinct CDR3 sequences, around 39% of them singletons. Specimen: blood. The source of these receptors is a young woman in good health. CDR3s include the opening cysteine and the closing phenylalanine or tryptophan. D genes are given only for firm matches. The size of a clone is reported for some rows only, either as once, few or many, or as a class for expanded clones.

d_gene	j_gene	abundance	v_gene	CDR3aa
.	TRBJ1-5	.	TRBV6-1	CASTNRWEPQHF
.	TRBJ2-1	.	TRBV4-1	CASSHRNTLGGYNEQFF
TRBD2	TRBJ2-6	.	TRBV12-3/TRBV12-4	CASSFGTSGETDLGANVLTF
TRBD2	TRBJ2-3	.	TRBV10-2	CASKGLAGGDTDTQYF
.	TRBJ2-1	.	TRBV12-3/TRBV12-4	CASDRLNGNEQFF
.	TRBJ1-4	.	TRBV3-1	CASSQLMNEKLFF
.	.	.	TRBV30	CAWSLDYEQYF
TRBD2	TRBJ2-5	few	TRBV2	CASSESGLAEETQYF
TRBD2	TRBJ2-1	.	TRBV4-1	CASSLTGLASSSYNEQFF
TRBD1	TRBJ1-6	.	TRBV6-2/TRBV6-3	CASSYQTGEVSPLHF
.	TRBJ2-2	once	TRBV6-5	CASCKEVNGELFF
TRBD2	TRBJ2-1	.	TRBV12-3/TRBV12-4	CASSRGALAGGADWVYNEQFF
.	TRBJ1-2	.	TRBV5-1	CASSLATGSYGYTF
.	TRBJ2-7	.	TRBV12-5	CASAPAGQSYEQYF
.	TRBJ2-5	.	TRBV9	CASSVGGTDLRETQYF
TRBD2	TRBJ2-7	few	TRBV6-5	CASSYSPSGAYEQYF
TRBD1	TRBJ1-1	.	TRBV7-9	CASSLAMRGPLNTEAFF
TRBD1	TRBJ2-1	few	TRBV7-9	CASSREQGVYNEQFF
TRBD2	TRBJ2-7	few	TRBV20-1	CSAVGTSGRLGLEQYF
.	TRBJ2-6	few	TRBV3-1	CASSQEGSVSGANVLTF
.	.	.	TRBV30	CAWRPRTRGPYNEQYF
.	.	.	TRBV28	CAIRKTIGVGDEQYF
.	TRBJ2-7	few	TRBV6-5	CASSLQVPQENSYEQYF
.	TRBJ1-1	.	TRBV6-1	CASSEQGGFSEAFF